These T cell receptor beta chains were read from a single sample in a study of early T cells in non-severe SARS-CoV-2 infection. TCRdb used MiXCR to reprocess the 5' RACE reads, holding one entry per CDR3 protein. The sample has tens of thousands of distinct CDR3 sequences, about 5.7% seen once. The material was whole blood, obtained at baseline. These receptors were obtained from an adult who was a healthcare worker with PCR-confirmed SARS-CoV-2 infection or an uninfected control (not recorded which). Both conserved end residues are part of each CDR3. Each record gives: CDR3 protein, CDR3 DNA, V gene, clone size, D gene, J gene. The D gene is left open where the match is weak. Where a row states a size, it is once, few, many or the class of an expanded clone; other rows omit it.

CDR3 protein: CAISYRELDSPLHF
CDR3 DNA: TGTGCCATCTCCTACAGGGAATTAGATTCACCCCTCCACTTT
V gene: TRBV10-3
clone size: -
D gene: -
J gene: TRBJ1-6

CDR3 protein: CASSLGQNYGYTF
CDR3 DNA: TGTGCCAGCAGTTTGGGACAGAACTATGGCTACACCTTC
V gene: TRBV12-3/TRBV12-4
clone size: few
D gene: TRBD1
J gene: TRBJ1-2

CDR3 protein: CSARAQGGETQYF
CDR3 DNA: TGCAGTGCTAGAGCCCAGGGGGGAGAGACCCAGTACTTC
V gene: TRBV20-1
clone size: few
D gene: -
J gene: TRBJ2-5

CDR3 protein: CASSPGYSTDTQYF
CDR3 DNA: TGTGCCAGCAGCCCAGGATACTCCACAGATACGCAGTATTTT
V gene: TRBV14
clone size: few
D gene: -
J gene: TRBJ2-3

CDR3 protein: CASSTGESSPLHF
CDR3 DNA: TGCGCCAGCAGTACAGGGGAAAGTTCACCCCTCCACTTT
V gene: TRBV5-1
clone size: many
D gene: TRBD1
J gene: TRBJ1-6

CDR3 protein: CASSSTGVVDGYTF
CDR3 DNA: TGTGCCAGCAGCTCGACAGGGGTCGTGGATGGCTACACCTTC
V gene: TRBV7-2
clone size: medium-sized
D gene: TRBD1
J gene: TRBJ1-2

CDR3 protein: CASSQVGGTGPTDQPQHF
CDR3 DNA: TGCGCCAGCAGCCAAGTTGGGGGGACGGGGCCGACCGATCAGCCCCAGCATTTT
V gene: TRBV4-1
clone size: many
D gene: -
J gene: TRBJ1-5

CDR3 protein: CASSITRNYGYTF
CDR3 DNA: TGTGCCAGCAGCATAACAAGAAACTATGGCTACACCTTC
V gene: TRBV2
clone size: few
D gene: -
J gene: TRBJ1-2

CDR3 protein: CASAPGTDTQYF
CDR3 DNA: TGCGCCAGCGCTCCAGGCACAGATACGCAGTATTTT
V gene: TRBV5-1
clone size: once
D gene: -
J gene: TRBJ2-3

CDR3 protein: CASSLKDRGAYEQYF
CDR3 DNA: TGTGCCAGCAGCCTCAAGGACAGGGGAGCCTACGAGCAGTACTTC
V gene: TRBV3-1
clone size: many
D gene: TRBD1
J gene: TRBJ2-7

CDR3 protein: CASSIQGSGANVLTF
CDR3 DNA: TGTGCCAGCAGCATCCAGGGCTCTGGGGCCAACGTCCTGACTTTC
V gene: TRBV9
clone size: few
D gene: -
J gene: TRBJ2-6

CDR3 protein: CSVNRAGELFF
CDR3 DNA: TGCAGCGTAAACAGGGCCGGGGAGCTGTTTTTT
V gene: TRBV29-1
clone size: -
D gene: -
J gene: TRBJ2-2

CDR3 protein: CATSAWRSTDTQYF
CDR3 DNA: TGTGCCACCAGTGCCTGGAGGAGCACAGATACGCAGTATTTT
V gene: TRBV24-1
clone size: medium-sized
D gene: -
J gene: TRBJ2-3

CDR3 protein: CASSEGGVYQETQYF
CDR3 DNA: TGCGCCAGCAGTGAAGGGGGGGTGTACCAAGAGACCCAGTACTTC
V gene: TRBV10-1
clone size: -
D gene: -
J gene: TRBJ2-5

CDR3 protein: CASTPWASYEQYF
CDR3 DNA: TGTGCCAGCACCCCGTGGGCCTCCTACGAGCAGTACTTC
V gene: TRBV6-2/TRBV6-3
clone size: many
D gene: -
J gene: TRBJ2-7

CDR3 protein: CASSRTGGYDGYTF
CDR3 DNA: TGTGCCAGCTCGCGGACAGGGGGCTACGATGGCTACACCTTC
V gene: TRBV18
clone size: -
D gene: TRBD1
J gene: TRBJ1-2

CDR3 protein: CSAYSNRRADTQYF
CDR3 DNA: TGCAGTGCCTATAGCAACCGACGAGCAGATACGCAGTATTTT
V gene: TRBV20-1
clone size: -
D gene: -
J gene: TRBJ2-3

CDR3 protein: CASSGLAGWNEQYF
CDR3 DNA: TGTGCCAGCAGCGGACTAGCGGGGTGGAACGAGCAGTACTTC
V gene: TRBV6-2/TRBV6-3
clone size: -
D gene: TRBD2
J gene: TRBJ2-7

CDR3 protein: CASSLTDYSPLHF
CDR3 DNA: TGTGCCAGCAGCTTAACAGACTATTCACCCCTCCACTTT
V gene: TRBV7-3
clone size: many
D gene: -
J gene: TRBJ1-6

CDR3 protein: CASSLALGQNEKLFF
CDR3 DNA: TGTGCCAGCAGCTTAGCGCTAGGACAGAATGAAAAACTGTTTTTT
V gene: TRBV7-6
clone size: -
D gene: -
J gene: TRBJ1-4

CDR3 protein: CAWSRRTPNEKLFF
CDR3 DNA: TGTGCCTGGAGTCGACGGACGCCAAATGAAAAACTGTTTTTT
V gene: TRBV30
clone size: -
D gene: -
J gene: TRBJ1-4

CDR3 protein: CASSPSGSSYNEQFF
CDR3 DNA: TGTGCCAGCAGCCCTAGCGGTAGCTCCTACAATGAGCAGTTCTTC
V gene: TRBV6-6
clone size: many
D gene: TRBD2
J gene: TRBJ2-1

CDR3 protein: CASSYPPSGGQETQYF
CDR3 DNA: TGTGCCAGCAGTTACCCGCCTAGCGGGGGTCAAGAGACCCAGTACTTC
V gene: TRBV6-2/TRBV6-3
clone size: -
D gene: TRBD2
J gene: TRBJ2-5

CDR3 protein: CASTETGRLASGANVLTF
CDR3 DNA: TGTGCCAGCACCGAGACAGGTCGATTGGCTTCTGGGGCCAACGTCCTGACTTTC
V gene: TRBV25-1
clone size: few
D gene: -
J gene: TRBJ2-6

CDR3 protein: CASSLVMGSEQFF
CDR3 DNA: TGTGCCAGCAGTTTAGTGATGGGGAGTGAGCAGTTCTTC
V gene: TRBV12-3/TRBV12-4
clone size: many
D gene: -
J gene: TRBJ2-1

CDR3 protein: CASRTLNSPLHF
CDR3 DNA: TGTGCCAGTAGGACACTTAATTCACCCCTCCACTTT
V gene: TRBV19
clone size: many
D gene: -
J gene: TRBJ1-6

CDR3 protein: CSASWGNQPQHF
CDR3 DNA: TGCAGTGCTAGTTGGGGAAATCAGCCCCAGCATTTT
V gene: TRBV20-1
clone size: few
D gene: -
J gene: TRBJ1-5

CDR3 protein: CATSVPSKIQETQYF
CDR3 DNA: TGTGCCACCAGTGTCCCTTCTAAAATCCAAGAGACCCAGTACTTC
V gene: TRBV24-1
clone size: many
D gene: -
J gene: TRBJ2-5

CDR3 protein: CASSLLGFNGELFF
CDR3 DNA: TGTGCCAGCAGCTTACTAGGTTTTAACGGGGAGCTGTTTTTT
V gene: TRBV7-3
clone size: few
D gene: -
J gene: TRBJ2-2

CDR3 protein: CASSSGVLNYGYTF
CDR3 DNA: TGTGCCAGCAGCTCAGGGGTCCTCAACTATGGCTACACCTTC
V gene: TRBV7-9
clone size: medium-sized
D gene: -
J gene: TRBJ1-2

CDR3 protein: CSVVSGRGTTGELFF
CDR3 DNA: TGCAGCGTTGTCTCCGGACGGGGAACTACCGGGGAGCTGTTTTTT
V gene: TRBV29-1
clone size: many
D gene: -
J gene: TRBJ2-2

CDR3 protein: CASSLTNEQFF
CDR3 DNA: TGTGCCAGCAGCTTAACCAATGAGCAGTTCTTC
V gene: TRBV7-9
clone size: many
D gene: -
J gene: TRBJ2-1

CDR3 protein: CASSNFRSGRSILAKNIQYF
CDR3 DNA: TGTGCCAGCAGCAATTTCAGGTCCGGCAGGAGCATCCTAGCCAAAAACATTCAGTACTTC
V gene: TRBV21-1
clone size: many
D gene: -
J gene: TRBJ2-4

CDR3 protein: CASSRPRAGDEQFF
CDR3 DNA: TGTGCCAGCAGCCGCCCCAGGGCGGGGGATGAGCAGTTCTTC
V gene: TRBV7-2
clone size: many
D gene: TRBD2
J gene: TRBJ2-1

CDR3 protein: CSARSQSGEKLFF
CDR3 DNA: TGCAGTGCTAGGTCTCAGTCAGGGGAAAAACTGTTTTTT
V gene: TRBV20-1
clone size: many
D gene: -
J gene: TRBJ1-4

CDR3 protein: CASSSSYGLVNYEQYF
CDR3 DNA: TGTGCCAGCAGCTCATCGTATGGACTAGTGAACTACGAGCAGTACTTC
V gene: TRBV7-2
clone size: few
D gene: TRBD2
J gene: TRBJ2-7

CDR3 protein: CASSSGQGSSYEQYF
CDR3 DNA: TGTGCCAGCAGCTCGGGACAGGGGAGCTCCTACGAGCAGTACTTC
V gene: TRBV7-2
clone size: few
D gene: TRBD1
J gene: TRBJ2-7

CDR3 protein: CATDGQPTSTDTQYF
CDR3 DNA: TGTGCCACGGACGGTCAACCTACTAGCACAGATACGCAGTATTTT
V gene: TRBV7-2
clone size: few
D gene: -
J gene: TRBJ2-3

CDR3 protein: CASSFRPGVSGTEAFF
CDR3 DNA: TGTGCCAGCAGCTTTCGCCCGGGGGTTTCGGGCACTGAAGCTTTCTTT
V gene: TRBV7-8
clone size: many
D gene: -
J gene: TRBJ1-1

CDR3 protein: CSAAPRTSTQETQYF
CDR3 DNA: TGCAGCGCTGCCCCCCGGACTAGCACCCAAGAGACCCAGTACTTC
V gene: TRBV20-1
clone size: many
D gene: TRBD2
J gene: TRBJ2-5

CDR3 protein: CASSQYGEGEAFF
CDR3 DNA: TGTGCCAGCAGCCAATACGGAGAGGGGGAAGCTTTCTTT
V gene: TRBV3-1
clone size: few
D gene: -
J gene: TRBJ1-1

CDR3 protein: CSVDTGPRRGTEAFF
CDR3 DNA: TGCAGCGTTGATACAGGGCCTAGGCGGGGCACTGAAGCTTTCTTT
V gene: TRBV29-1
clone size: many
D gene: -
J gene: TRBJ1-1

CDR3 protein: CASREGAGATTDSGNTIYF
CDR3 DNA: TGCGCCAGCAGGGAGGGGGCAGGGGCGACCACCGACTCTGGAAACACCATATATTTT
V gene: TRBV5-1
clone size: few
D gene: TRBD1
J gene: TRBJ1-3

CDR3 protein: CASRYIDGNTIYF
CDR3 DNA: TGTGCCAGCAGATACATCGACGGAAACACCATATATTTT
V gene: TRBV6-6
clone size: few
D gene: -
J gene: TRBJ1-3

CDR3 protein: CASRRGDRGTDTQYF
CDR3 DNA: TGTGCCAGCCGCCGCGGGGACAGGGGGACAGATACGCAGTATTTT
V gene: TRBV5-6
clone size: many
D gene: TRBD1
J gene: TRBJ2-3

CDR3 protein: CASSPHSDRFF
CDR3 DNA: TGTGCCAGCAGCCCCCATTCCGACCGGTTCTTC
V gene: TRBV5-5
clone size: -
D gene: -
J gene: TRBJ2-1

CDR3 protein: CASSIWADTEAFF
CDR3 DNA: TGTGCCAGCAGCATCTGGGCGGACACTGAAGCTTTCTTT
V gene: TRBV11-3
clone size: -
D gene: -
J gene: TRBJ1-1

CDR3 protein: CASSTRQGNSEKLFF
CDR3 DNA: TGTGCCAGCAGCACTCGACAGGGTAATAGTGAAAAACTGTTTTTT
V gene: TRBV9
clone size: -
D gene: TRBD1
J gene: TRBJ1-4

CDR3 protein: CASQEGPAVEQYF
CDR3 DNA: TGTGCCAGCCAAGAGGGACCGGCGGTCGAGCAGTACTTC
V gene: TRBV6-6
clone size: -
D gene: -
J gene: TRBJ2-7